The 22 T cell receptor beta chains given below trace back to one sample, sequenced in a study of HIV-infected patients and healthy controls. cDNA was made from approximately 0.55 ug RNA using alpha and beta constant primers. Using multiplexing indices, alpha and beta chain libraries were generated apart by chain-specific third strand synthesis. TCRdb re-called the 5' RACE reads with MiXCR, one entry per CDR3 protein. Of thousands of distinct CDR3 sequences listed, roughly 8.2% are singletons. Whole blood was used without fractionation, so all unsorted peripheral T cells were included. Sequenced material: blood, taken before antiretroviral therapy. These receptors were taken from an adult with HIV infection.

This clonotype appeared many times. The chain joins TRBV6-1 to TRBJ2-2; maybe TRBD2 (6 bases). CDR3 length equals 16 residues. V was shortened by 5 bases and J by 7 bases, with 20 bases between the two germline ends. Germline CDR1 and CDR2: MNHNS and SASEGT. CDR3 nucleotides: TGTGCCAGCAGTCGGGACTCGCTTAGTGAGGACGGGGAGCTGTTTTTT. This gives the protein CASSRDSLSEDGELFF.

The sample holds a few counts of this clonotype. This chain links TRBV14 with TRBJ2-7; D is ambiguous. In germline, CDR1 is SGHDN, CDR2 FVKESK. This CDR3 comprises 15 residues. V shed 1 base and J shed 2 bases, with 12 bases lying between them. The DNA for the CDR3 is TGTGCCAGCAGCCAAGCTTATAGCAGGCCCTACGAGCAGTACTTC. Its protein is CASSQAYSRPYEQYF.

By share, this clonotype counts as medium-sized. The chain carries TRBV7-6 and TRBJ2-3, with 8 bases that match TRBD2. V was pared by 8 bases and J by 6 bases, with 4 bases of the junction left unmatched. The CDR3 runs to 12 residues. Germline CDR1 SGHVS, CDR2 FNYEAQ. CDR3 protein: CASRGGIDTQYF. The CDR3, as DNA: TGTGCCAGCCGGGGGGGCATCGATACGCAGTATTTT.

This chain's CDR3 is CASGGGQTGELFF. The CDR3 DNA reads as TGCGCCAGCGGAGGGGGCCAGACCGGGGAGCTGTTTTTT. V is TRBV10-1 and J is TRBJ2-2; D is possibly TRBD1 (7 bases). Germline V gene lookup returns CDR1 WNHNN and CDR2 SYGVQD (reference sequence). The CDR3 covers 13 residues. Trimming cost V 8 bases and J 5 bases, with 12 bases left between them.

This clonotype is medium-sized (0.01 to 0.1%) by share. The gene calls are TRBV5-1 and TRBJ2-7; D gene ambiguous. Trimming removed 1 base at V and 2 bases at J, with 10 bases between. Germline CDR1 reads SGHRS; CDR2 reads YFSETQ. This CDR3 comprises 14 residues. CDR3 DNA: TGCGCCAGCAGCTTGCTACCGGGCCCCTACGAGCAGTACGTC. It encodes CASSLLPGPYEQYV.

Judged by abundance, this clonotype is medium-sized. The rearrangement links TRBV5-1 to TRBJ2-7; possibly TRBD2 for D (6 bases). The CDR3 loop spans 13 amino acids. CDR1 and CDR2 (germline): SGHRS, YFSETQ. Trimming removed 5 bases from V and 2 bases from J, with 11 bases in between. CDR3 in amino acids: CASRGTDAYEQYF. DNA of the CDR3: TGCGCCAGCAGGGGGACTGACGCCTACGAGCAGTACTTC.

This clonotype was picked up many times. This chain uses TRBV21-1 with TRBJ2-7; no check of the table's D call, TRBD1, against the DNA was made. TRBV21-1 is designated a pseudogene. This CDR3 is built from 15 residues. The CDR3 bases are TGTGCCAGCAGCAAAAGTTCAGGGGTCTCCTACGAGCAGTACGTC. Protein sequence: CASSKSSGVSYEQYV.

This sequence joins TRBV12-3 or TRBV12-4 and TRBJ1-4; the D gene is possibly TRBD1 (5 bases). This CDR3 has 16 residues. The V gene lost 3 bases and the J gene lost 5 bases, with 16 bases spanning the gap. CDR3 loop: CASSFRMTDLNEKLFF. The CDR3 DNA follows: TGTGCCAGCAGTTTCCGGATGACAGATCTCAATGAAAAACTGTTTTTT.

This clonotype showed up many times. The CDR3 DNA is TGTGCCTGGCTGCACCGAGACAGGGTAGCCAAAAACATTCAGTACTTC. As protein: CAWLHRDRVAKNIQYF. The chain has TRBV30 and TRBJ2-4; the match to TRBD1 covers 7 bases. The germline V gene has CDR1 GTSNPN and CDR2 SVGIG (reference sequence). The CDR3 has 16 residues. Trimming cost V 5 bases and J 0 bases; bases outside gene matches: 10.

This clonotype is medium-sized by share. This rearrangement joins TRBV30 to TRBJ1-5, with TRBD1 matching 7 bases. Trimming cost V 3 bases and J 2 bases; bases outside gene matches: 4. The CDR3 covers 14 residues. Germline values: CDR1 GTSNPN, CDR2 SVGIG (reference sequence). The CDR3 sequence: CAWSVGGGNQPQHF. For the CDR3, the DNA is TGTGCCTGGAGCGTAGGGGGCGGCAATCAGCCCCAGCATTTT.

This clonotype is medium-sized. The rearrangement links TRBV2 to TRBJ1-5; D is unclear. The ends were cut back, 3 bases at V and 9 bases at J, with 12 bases in the middle. Germline lookup yields CDR1 SNHLY and CDR2 FYNNEI. The CDR3 extends over 13 amino acids. CDR3: CASSDGSRGPQHF. CDR3 in DNA: TGTGCCAGCAGTGATGGCAGCCGGGGGCCCCAGCATTTT.

This clonotype was seen at least ten times. This chain joins TRBV2 and TRBJ2-3; a possible D gene is TRBD2 (6 bases). CDR1 is SNHLY, CDR2 FYNNEI, per germline. CDR3 length equals 12 residues. Deletions cut 7 bases from V and 4 bases from J, with 9 bases between. The CDR3 DNA reads as TGTGCCAGCATCGGGGGACCAGATACGCAGTATTTT. Its protein product is CASIGGPDTQYF.

This clonotype is medium-sized by share. The chain is built from TRBV6-1 and TRBJ2-2, with D possibly TRBD1 on 7 matching bases. The V end was cut by 7 bases, the J end by 4 bases, with 13 bases between. The CDR3 contains 14 residues. CDR1 is MNHNS and CDR2 is SASEGT in the germline V gene. The CDR3 DNA sequence: TGTGCCAGCATTAACAGGGGACTCACCGGGGAGCTGTTTTTT. It codes for CASINRGLTGELFF.

By share, this clonotype counts as medium-sized (0.01 to 0.1%). CDR3 DNA: TGTGCCAGCAGCCAAGATGTCGGGGCCTCCTACAATGAGCAGTTCTTC. Translated: CASSQDVGASYNEQFF. J is TRBJ2-1 and V is TRBV3-1; D may be TRBD1 or TRBD2 (5 bases each). CDR1 is LGHDT, CDR2 YNNKEL, per germline (reference sequence). The CDR3 runs to 16 residues. Trimming removed 0 bases at V and 0 bases at J, with 9 bases between.

This clonotype is deemed medium-sized (0.01 to 0.1%). The genes are TRBV12-3 or TRBV12-4 and TRBJ2-2; 9 positions match TRBD2. J lost 4 bases, V lost 6 bases, and 12 bases had no gene match. CDR3 size: 17 residues. The CDR3: CASSQTTRRGGTGELFF. CDR3 sequence (DNA): TGTGCCAGCAGCCAGACTACACGGCGGGGGGGCACCGGGGAGCTGTTTTTT.

The V gene is TRBV20-1, the J gene TRBJ2-3, with D perhaps TRBD2 (6 bases). Trimming left V 6 bases short and J 4 bases short, with 14 bases between. This CDR3 contains 13 residues. Germline V gives CDR1 DFQATT, CDR2 SNEGSKA (reference sequence). The CDR3 spells CSARRGAADTQYF. CDR3 sequence (DNA): TGCAGTGCCCGCCGCGGGGCCGCAGATACGCAGTATTTT.

This clonotype was seen at least ten times. J is TRBJ1-4 and V is TRBV6-6; D may be TRBD1 (5 bases). Trimming removed 2 bases from V and 7 bases from J, with 14 bases in between. Germline CDR1 and CDR2: MNHNY and SVGAGI (reference sequence). The CDR3 runs to 15 residues. CDR3 coding DNA: TGTGCCAGCAGTTACCAGGCCCCGGGGGGTGAAAAACTGTTTTTT. Its protein is CASSYQAPGGEKLFF.

This clonotype was observed a single time. This chain joins TRBV20-1 and TRBJ2-5; 13 positions agree with TRBD2. Germline V gene lookup returns CDR1 DFQATT and CDR2 SNEGSKA (reference sequence). The V segment lost 3 bases and the J segment 1 base; nucleotides outside the gene matches: 8. The CDR3 runs 17 residues. The CDR3 sequence: CSARAYWTSGGQETQYF. CDR3 in DNA: TGCAGTGCTAGGGCTTATTGGACTAGCGGGGGCCAAGAGACCCAGTACTTC.

V usage is TRBV4-1 and J usage is TRBJ2-4; D is possibly TRBD1 (5 bases). This CDR3 comprises 15 residues. V gave up 3 bases and J gave up 1 base, with 10 bases separating them. Germline V CDR1 and CDR2: MGHRA, YSYEKL. The CDR3 sequence is CASSQLRQAKNIQYF. In DNA form, the CDR3 reads TGCGCCAGCAGCCAGCTAAGACAGGCCAAAAACATTCAGTACTTC.

This clonotype ranks as large (0.1 to 1%). The chain has TRBV7-8 and TRBJ2-5; possibly TRBD1 for D (6 bases). Trimming stripped 4 bases from V and 1 base from J, with 13 bases between. CDR1 is SGHVS, CDR2 FQNEAQ, per germline. The CDR3 consists of 15 residues. The CDR3 DNA is TGTGCCAGCAGCTCCCTTGGACAGACCCAAGAGACCCAGTACTTC. Amino acid sequence: CASSSLGQTQETQYF.

Sample share makes this clonotype medium-sized. This chain uses TRBV12-3 or TRBV12-4 with TRBJ2-6; 7 bases agree with TRBD1. This CDR3 is 16 amino acids long. The V and J ends lost 1 base and 2 bases, in that order; junction bases with no gene match: 2. The CDR3 DNA is TGTGCCAGCAGTTTAGGAGGGACAGCTGGGGCCAACGTCCTGACTTTC. Its protein is CASSLGGTAGANVLTF.

This clonotype is judged medium-sized. The chain links TRBV11-2 to TRBJ2-5; TRBD2 might be the D (6 bases). Germline lookup yields CDR1 SGHAT and CDR2 FQNNGV. This CDR3 has 14 residues. Trimming cost V 5 bases and J 4 bases, with 14 bases left between them. The DNA of the CDR3 is TGTGCCAGCAGCCTCTCGGGGGTTCCAGAGACCCAGTACTTC. Residues: CASSLSGVPETQYF.